These T cell receptor beta chains were read from a single sample in a study of blood T cell repertoires in COVID-19. Assay used: immunoSEQ multiplex PCR; TCRdb lists only in-frame clones, some missing. Of about 150,000 clones in the sample, roughly 84% were seen once. Sequenced material: PBMCs or T cells enriched from blood (not recorded which). The receptors here all came from a woman between 45 and 60 years old who had been exposed to COVID-19. Each CDR3 is given with its conserved first and last residue. A D gene is named only where the DNA matches it firmly. A row's size may be missing; if present it is once, few, many or a size class.

j_call clone_size d_call cdr3_length v_call cdr3_nt cdr3_aa
TRBJ2-1 - TRBD2 15 TRBV14 TGTGCCAGCAGCCCAACCGGGACTAGCCTCGGGGAGCAGTTCTTC CASSPTGTSLGEQFF
TRBJ2-1 - TRBD2 16 TRBV4-3 TGCGCCAGCAGCACCGGACTAGCCTCTATTAAGAATGAGCAGTTCTTC CASSTGLASIKNEQFF
TRBJ2-1 - TRBD1 15 TRBV7-6 TGTGCCAGCAGCTTGACAGGGGTTTCCTACAATGAGCAGTTCTTC CASSLTGVSYNEQFF
TRBJ1-2 - - 11 TRBV7-9 TGTGCCAGCAGCTCGGGTGGAGGCTACACCTTC CASSSGGGYTF
TRBJ2-3 - - 15 TRBV4-3 TGCGCCAGCAGCCGGCGGGGTTGGGCCGTAGATACGCAGTATTTT CASSRRGWAVDTQYF
TRBJ2-5 - - 12 TRBV12-3/TRBV12-4 TGTGCCAGCAGTTACAGCCGGGAGACCCAGTACTTC CASSYSRETQYF
TRBJ1-2 - TRBD1 19 TRBV24-1 TGTGCCACCAGTGACCCGAAGGCGTTTGTGGAGGGACAGGACTATGGCTACACCTTC CATSDPKAFVEGQDYGYTF
TRBJ1-2 - TRBD1 14 TRBV11-2 TGTGCCAGCAGCTTTTTCGGGACAGGGGATGGCTACACCTTC CASSFFGTGDGYTF
TRBJ1-2 - TRBD1 15 TRBV5-6 TGTGCCAGCAGCGGGACAGGGGTAGCTAACTATGGCTACACCTTC CASSGTGVANYGYTF
TRBJ2-2 - - 14 TRBV10-3 TGTGCCATCATTTCTAGTCCGAACACCGGGGAGCTGTTTTTT CAIISSPNTGELFF
TRBJ1-6 - TRBD1 15 TRBV18 TGTGCCAGCTCTACCGGGACAGGAGTTCGATCACCCCTCCACTTT CASSTGTGVRSPLHF
TRBJ2-1 - TRBD2 16 TRBV24-1 TGTGCCACCAGTGATCATACTAGCGGGAGTGGGAATGAGCAGTTCTTC CATSDHTSGSGNEQFF
TRBJ2-1 once - 12 TRBV12-5 TGTGCTAGTGGAATCACCGGGAATGAGCAGTTCTTC CASGITGNEQFF
TRBJ2-7 - TRBD2 16 TRBV5-4 TGTGCCAGCAGCTTGCCGAGCGGGGGGAGCTCCTACGAGCAGTACTTC CASSLPSGGSSYEQYF
TRBJ1-2 - TRBD1 14 TRBV3-1/TRBV3-2 TGTGCCAGCAGCCAAGAACAGGGGATTTACGGCTACACCTTC CASSQEQGIYGYTF
TRBJ1-1 - - 13 TRBV13 TGTGCCAGCAGCTTAACAGTGAACACTGAAGCTTTCTTT CASSLTVNTEAFF
TRBJ1-4 - - 12 TRBV11-2 TGTGCCAGCAGCCTGGGGGGGGAAAAACTGTTTTTT CASSLGGEKLFF
TRBJ1-2 - TRBD1 15 TRBV24-1 TGTGCCACTCTCGGGAGGGACAGGGGCACCTATGGCTACACCTTC CATLGRDRGTYGYTF
TRBJ1-2 - TRBD1 15 TRBV29-1 TGCAGCGTTGGGTTGGGGGGGACAGGGTCGGGCGGCTACACCTTC CSVGLGGTGSGGYTF
TRBJ2-5 - - 14 TRBV6-5 TGTGCCAGCACCCCGGCGACAGCGAAAGAGACCCAGTACTTC CASTPATAKETQYF
TRBJ1-1 - - 13 TRBV30 TGTGCCTGGAGTCCCTCGCGGGGGACTGAAGCTTTCTTT CAWSPSRGTEAFF
TRBJ1-3 once TRBD1 15 TRBV19 TGTGCCAGTAGTATCGCGACAGGGGCTGGAAACACCATATATTTT CASSIATGAGNTIYF
TRBJ2-7 - - 15 TRBV28 TGTGCCAGCAGTCCGCAGGGATACTTCTCCTACGAGCAGTACTTC CASSPQGYFSYEQYF
TRBJ1-1 - - 15 TRBV6-5 TGTGCCAGCAGTTACGGAGGGAGAACGAACACTGAAGCTTTCTTT CASSYGGRTNTEAFF
TRBJ2-3 - - 14 TRBV27 TGTGCCAGCAGGAAGCCAGCGGTCGGAGATACGCAGTATTTT CASRKPAVGDTQYF
TRBJ1-3 - - 13 TRBV7-2 TGTGCCAGCAGAGGGCCTATCGGGGACACCATATATTTT CASRGPIGDTIYF
TRBJ1-5 - - 14 TRBV5-1 TGCGCCAGCAGTTCGGGGGTTAGCAATCAGCCCCAGCATTTT CASSSGVSNQPQHF
TRBJ2-2 once - 13 TRBV13 TGTGCCAGCAGCTCTTGGAACACCGGGGAGCTGTTTTTT CASSSWNTGELFF
TRBJ1-4 - - 15 TRBV4-1 TGCGCCAGCTGTCTTTTACTGAGGGCTAATGAAAAACTGTTTTTT CASCLLLRANEKLFF
TRBJ2-3 - - 18 TRBV4-1 TGCGCCAGCAGCCAACTCGTCTCGACTAGTCTACTCACAGATACGCAGTATTTT CASSQLVSTSLLTDTQYF
TRBJ2-2 once - 15 TRBV7-6 TGTGCCAGCAGCTTAGAAACAGCTAACACCGGGGAGCTGTTTTTT CASSLETANTGELFF
TRBJ2-1 - TRBD1 15 TRBV6-2/TRBV6-3 TGTGCCAGCAGTAGGTCGGGACAGAGTTACAATGAGCAGTTCTTC CASSRSGQSYNEQFF
TRBJ1-1 - - 13 TRBV3-1/TRBV3-2 TGTGCCAGCAGCCAGACTCTGAACACTGAAGCTTTCTTT CASSQTLNTEAFF
TRBJ2-5 - - 14 TRBV6-5 TGTGCCAGCAGTTACGTTGCGAGGGGGGAGACCCAGTACTTC CASSYVARGETQYF
TRBJ1-2 once - 13 TRBV5-8 TGTGCCAGCAGCTTGCCCCTTATCTATGGCTACACCTTC CASSLPLIYGYTF
TRBJ1-1 - - 17 TRBV7-2 TGTGCCAGCAGCTTAGACTCTCTGGGCGTTTCGAACACTGAAGCTTTCTTT CASSLDSLGVSNTEAFF
TRBJ2-7 - TRBD2 14 TRBV20-1 TGCAGTGCTAGTCCGAGCGGGGGTACATACGAGCAGTACTTC CSASPSGGTYEQYF
TRBJ2-2 many TRBD1 16 TRBV7-9 TGTGCCAGCAGCCAGCGGACAGGGGTTCCCACCGGGGAGCTGTTTTTT CASSQRTGVPTGELFF
TRBJ2-2 - TRBD1 13 TRBV19 TGTGCCAACAGACAGGGGAACACCGGGGAGCTGTTTTTT CANRQGNTGELFF
TRBJ2-1 once TRBD2 15 TRBV5-4 TGTGCCAGCAGTTTCGTAGCGGGGGAATACAATGAGCAGTTCTTC CASSFVAGEYNEQFF
TRBJ2-1 - - 18 TRBV7-8 TGTGCCAGCAGCTCCGATGGGGTAGCGACATCCAAATACAATGAGCAGTTCTTC CASSSDGVATSKYNEQFF
TRBJ2-5 - - 15 TRBV6-5 TGTGCCAGCAGTTACTCGGTCACTCTGAGGGAGACCCAGTACTTC CASSYSVTLRETQYF
TRBJ2-7 few TRBD2 16 TRBV6-6 TGTGCCAGTCAACTCTCGGGGACTAGCGGATCCTACGAGCAGTACTTC CASQLSGTSGSYEQYF
TRBJ2-5 - - 14 TRBV7-2 TGTGCCAGCAGACTTTATACAGGCCAAGAGACCCAGTACTTC CASRLYTGQETQYF
TRBJ2-1 - TRBD2 13 TRBV12-3/TRBV12-4 TGTGCCAGCAGCCCCCTGACTAGCGGGGAGCAGTTCTTC CASSPLTSGEQFF
TRBJ2-1 - - 13 TRBV6-2/TRBV6-3 TGTGCCAGCAGTTACCGGGACTCCAATGAGCAGTTCTTC CASSYRDSNEQFF
TRBJ2-5 - TRBD2 16 TRBV18 TGTGCCAGCTCACCACGTTCGGGAGGGCCCACAGAGACCCAGTACTTC CASSPRSGGPTETQYF
TRBJ1-2 - TRBD1 13 TRBV15 TGTGCCACCAGCAGCGGACAGGGGGCCGGCTACACCTTC CATSSGQGAGYTF
TRBJ2-7 - TRBD1 20 TRBV19 TGTGCCAGTAGTATCGGTTCTTCCTCCGGGGACAGGGGGAGTATTTACGAGCAGTACTTC CASSIGSSSGDRGSIYEQYF
TRBJ2-7 medium-sized - 14 TRBV5-4 TGTGCCAGCAGCTTAGGAGTAGCGGCGGGCGAGCAGTACTTC CASSLGVAAGEQYF
TRBJ1-4 - - 13 TRBV11-2 TGTGCCAGCAGCTTAGTGGGCAATGAAAAACTGTTTTTT CASSLVGNEKLFF
TRBJ1-3 - TRBD1 14 TRBV13 TGTGCCAGCAGCGAAGACAGGGTGGGGGACACCATATATTTT CASSEDRVGDTIYF
TRBJ2-1 - - 15 TRBV7-8 TGTGCCAGCAGCTTAGACTATGGGTCCTACAATGAGCAGTTCTTC CASSLDYGSYNEQFF
TRBJ1-5 - - 15 TRBV19 TGTGCCAGTAGGGTATCCAGGGCCCACAATCAGCCCCAGCATTTT CASRVSRAHNQPQHF
TRBJ2-3 - - 15 TRBV5-4 TGTGCCAGCAGCTTTCTGAGCGGCCCCACAGATACGCAGTATTTT CASSFLSGPTDTQYF
TRBJ1-2 - TRBD1 15 TRBV5-1 TGCGCCAGCAGCCCGGGAAACACAGGGGGATATGGCTACACCTTC CASSPGNTGGYGYTF
TRBJ2-1 - - 16 TRBV7-2 TGTGCCAGCAGCTTAGTCCCCTCCCTGGGAGACAATGAGCAGTTCTTC CASSLVPSLGDNEQFF
TRBJ2-2 - TRBD2 18 TRBV5-4 TGTGCCAGCAGCCGGGGAGGGGTAGCGGGCGTGAACACCGGGGAGCTGTTTTTT CASSRGGVAGVNTGELFF
TRBJ1-1 - TRBD1 14 TRBV10-3 TGTGCCAGTAAACAGGGGGCAGTGAACACTGAAGCTTTCTTT CASKQGAVNTEAFF